The rows below give T cell receptor beta chains drawn from one sample of a study of shared clonotypes between healthy human individuals. Method: immunoSEQ multiplex PCR; TCRdb's copy keeps in-frame clones and lacks some. The sample has over a million clones, about 96% seen once. What was sequenced was naive CD4+ T cells sorted from blood. These receptors originate from a man younger than 45 in good health. The CDR3 runs from the conserved cysteine through the conserved F or W. The D gene is left open where the match is weak. Not all rows give a size; the values are once, few, many and, for expanded clones, a class.

abundance,v_gene,j_gene,d_gene,CDR3aa,CDR3nt
once,TRBV4-3,TRBJ2-7,TRBD1,CASSQDDLFGQGPYEQYF,TGCGCCAGCAGCCAAGATGACCTTTTTGGACAGGGGCCCTACGAGCAGTACTTC
.,TRBV29-1,TRBJ2-2,.,CSVGGGAPTGELFF,TGCAGCGTTGGGGGTGGGGCTCCTACCGGGGAGCTGTTTTTT
.,TRBV28,TRBJ2-7,.,CASRLWDEQYF,TGTGCCAGCAGGCTTTGGGACGAGCAGTACTTC
.,TRBV11-2,TRBJ2-7,.,CASTRSEGFRYF,TGTGCCAGCACCCGGAGTGAGGGGTTCCGGTACTTC
once,TRBV5-8,TRBJ1-5,.,CASSDGAISNQPQHF,TGTGCCAGCAGCGACGGGGCCATTAGCAATCAGCCCCAGCATTTT
.,TRBV2,TRBJ2-3,.,CASSPQGYTDTQYF,TGTGCCAGCAGTCCGCAGGGATACACAGATACGCAGTATTTT
.,TRBV6-6,TRBJ2-5,.,CASSYSPLGAGETQYF,TGTGCCAGCAGTTACTCCCCACTTGGTGCGGGAGAGACCCAGTACTTC
.,TRBV4-3,TRBJ1-4,TRBD1,CASSQARTGANEKLFF,TGCGCCAGCAGCCAAGCAAGGACAGGGGCCAATGAAAAACTGTTTTTT
few,TRBV6-5,TRBJ2-7,TRBD2,CASSNAGLAEQYF,TGTGCCAGCAGCAACGCAGGACTAGCGGAGCAGTACTTC
.,TRBV6-1,TRBJ2-7,TRBD2,CASIPGGPGEQYF,TGTGCCAGCATTCCGGGAGGGCCCGGCGAGCAGTACTTC
.,TRBV6-6,TRBJ1-1,TRBD1,CASEGANTEAFF,TGTGCCAGCGAGGGGGCGAACACTGAAGCTTTCTTT
.,TRBV11-2,TRBJ1-4,.,CASSNRDGSEKLFF,TGTGCCAGCAGTAACAGGGATGGGAGCGAAAAACTGTTTTTT
.,TRBV7-9,TRBJ2-7,.,CASSLYGDAYEQYF,TGTGCCAGCAGCTTGTACGGCGACGCCTACGAGCAGTACTTC
.,TRBV6-4,TRBJ2-1,.,CASSVMGVRVHEQFF,TGTGCCAGCAGTGTAATGGGAGTTCGGGTCCATGAGCAGTTCTTC
.,TRBV18,TRBJ2-3,.,CASSPPEKFPPDTQYF,TGTGCCAGCTCACCACCGGAGAAGTTCCCCCCAGATACGCAGTATTTT
.,TRBV29-1,TRBJ2-1,TRBD2,CTGREGPNEQFF,TGCACCGGACGGGAGGGCCCAAATGAGCAGTTCTTC
once,TRBV29-1,TRBJ2-3,.,CSVDSPSTDTQYF,TGCAGCGTCGACAGTCCTAGCACAGATACGCAGTATTTT
.,TRBV4-1,TRBJ2-7,.,CASSQESGLSSYEQYF,TGCGCCAGCAGCCAAGAATCGGGGCTTAGCTCCTACGAGCAGTACTTC
.,TRBV11-3,TRBJ2-7,TRBD2,CASSLGQPGLVYEQYF,TGTGCCAGCAGCTTAGGGCAGCCGGGACTAGTCTACGAGCAGTACTTC
.,TRBV19,TRBJ2-5,TRBD2,CASRAGGSQETQYF,TGTGCCAGTAGAGCGGGAGGGTCCCAAGAGACCCAGTACTTC
.,TRBV6-5,TRBJ2-2,.,CASSYRRNTGELFF,TGTGCCAGCAGTTATAGGAGAAACACCGGGGAGCTGTTTTTT
.,TRBV11-2,TRBJ1-2,.,CASSLVSGYGYTF,TGTGCCAGCAGCTTAGTGTCAGGATATGGCTACACCTTC
.,TRBV19,TRBJ1-5,TRBD1,CASRRRTGVDQPQHF,TGTGCCAGTAGACGGAGGACAGGGGTTGATCAGCCCCAGCATTTT
.,TRBV9,TRBJ1-5,.,CASSARGTPNQPQHF,TGTGCCAGCAGCGCCCGTGGGACACCCAATCAGCCCCAGCATTTT
.,TRBV25-1,TRBJ2-2,.,CASSEVLPRELFF,TGTGCCAGCAGTGAAGTCCTTCCCCGGGAGCTGTTTTTT
.,TRBV7-9,TRBJ2-1,.,CASSRTASEQFF,TGTGCCAGCAGCCGAACTGCCAGTGAGCAGTTCTTC
.,TRBV28,TRBJ2-7,TRBD1,CASSFRDRGSYEQYF,TGTGCCAGCAGTTTTCGGGACAGGGGCTCCTACGAGCAGTACTTC
.,TRBV29-1,TRBJ2-1,TRBD2,CSAPRERGLYNEQFF,TGCAGCGCGCCCCGTGAGCGGGGCCTCTACAATGAGCAGTTCTTC
.,TRBV5-4,TRBJ2-3,.,CASSHETSTDTQYF,TGTGCCAGCAGCCACGAGACTAGCACAGATACGCAGTATTTT
.,TRBV7-9,TRBJ2-3,.,CASSLPPQGRGGTDTQYF,TGTGCCAGCAGCTTACCCCCACAGGGACGGGGAGGCACAGATACGCAGTATTTT
.,TRBV6-5,TRBJ2-7,.,CAITGDNPPYEQYF,TGTGCCATTACGGGGGACAACCCTCCCTACGAGCAGTACTTC
.,TRBV4-2,TRBJ2-1,TRBD2,CASRFRTSGFHEQFF,TGTGCCAGCAGATTCCGGACTAGCGGGTTCCATGAGCAGTTCTTC
.,TRBV6-4,TRBJ2-1,TRBD2,CGRLAGGYNEQFF,TGTGGAAGACTAGCGGGAGGATACAATGAGCAGTTCTTC
.,TRBV5-4,TRBJ1-1,TRBD1,CASSLGKGGAAEAFF,TGTGCCAGCAGCTTGGGGAAAGGGGGCGCCGCTGAAGCTTTCTTT
.,TRBV27,TRBJ2-2,.,CASSLSRGNTGELFF,TGTGCCAGCAGTCTTAGCAGGGGGAACACCGGGGAGCTGTTTTTT
once,TRBV29-1,TRBJ1-3,.,CSVVFRAVTPGNTIYF,TGCAGCGTTGTTTTCCGGGCAGTAACTCCTGGAAACACCATATATTTT
.,TRBV2,TRBJ1-5,TRBD1,CASSEGQLNQPQHF,TGTGCCAGCAGCGAGGGACAGCTGAATCAGCCCCAGCATTTT
once,TRBV18,TRBJ2-2,.,CASSPRGPNTGELFF,TGTGCCAGCTCGCCGAGGGGACCTAACACCGGGGAGCTGTTTTTT
.,TRBV4-1,TRBJ1-1,.,CASSGAGPNTEAFF,TGCGCCAGCAGCGGGGCAGGCCCGAACACTGAAGCTTTCTTT
.,TRBV29-1,TRBJ2-7,TRBD2,CSVEGGTLYEQYF,TGCAGCGTTGAGGGAGGGACTCTCTACGAGCAGTACTTC
.,TRBV29-1,TRBJ1-1,TRBD1,CSVEGQPNTEAFF,TGCAGCGTCGAGGGACAGCCGAACACTGAAGCTTTCTTT
once,TRBV7-2,TRBJ2-7,TRBD2,CASTDGGRGGYEQYF,TGTGCCAGCACCGACGGCGGGAGAGGTGGTTACGAGCAGTACTTC
.,TRBV5-4,TRBJ2-5,TRBD1,CASSLRDSFQETQYF,TGTGCCAGCAGCTTGAGGGACAGCTTCCAAGAGACCCAGTACTTC
.,TRBV7-8,TRBJ1-5,.,CASSPQGRGNQPQHF,TGTGCCAGCAGCCCCCAGGGGAGGGGAAATCAGCCCCAGCATTTT
.,TRBV4-3,TRBJ1-5,TRBD1,CASSQGQGGNQPQHF,TGCGCCAGCAGCCAAGGACAGGGAGGCAATCAGCCCCAGCATTTT
.,TRBV7-9,TRBJ2-2,TRBD2,CASSSPGLLTGELFF,TGTGCCAGCAGCTCCCCGGGACTACTCACCGGGGAGCTGTTTTTT
.,TRBV10-3,TRBJ2-1,.,CAISESPRPSYNEQFF,TGTGCCATCAGTGAGTCACCGCGACCCTCCTACAATGAGCAGTTCTTC
.,TRBV7-9,TRBJ2-4,.,CASSFSSIQYF,TGTGCCAGCAGCTTTTCGAGCATTCAGTACTTC
.,TRBV28,TRBJ1-1,.,CATSGLIKVAFF,TGTGCCACCTCCGGGCTTATAAAGGTGGCTTTCTTT
.,TRBV28,TRBJ2-2,TRBD2,CASSPSGMGELFF,TGTGCCAGCAGCCCAAGCGGGATGGGGGAGCTGTTTTTT
.,TRBV7-7,TRBJ2-5,.,CASSSGAGTQYF,TGTGCTAGCAGCTCCGGCGCGGGGACCCAGTACTTC
.,TRBV28,TRBJ1-2,.,CASSSPREQAF,TGTGCCAGCAGCTCCCCCCGGGAGCAGGCCTTC